These 23 T cell receptor beta chains were all obtained from the same sample, sequenced in a study of T-cell reconstitution after alpha-beta-depleted transplantation in children. Unique molecular identifiers were incorporated during preparation of the TCRbeta library. TCRdb independently ran MiXCR on the PCR reads; one entry per CDR3 protein. Of roughly 670,000 distinct CDR3 sequences listed, approximately 14% are singletons. The source was PBMCs, collected before TCRalphabeta/CD19-depleted stem cell transplant. These TCRs come from a girl aged 2 to 9 with congenital amegakaryocytic thrombocytopenia, due to receive a stem cell transplant.

This clonotype has at least ten counts. CDR3 amino acids: CASSLWRTYNEQFF. The CDR3 nucleotides read TGTGCCAGCAGCTTGTGGAGGACCTACAATGAGCAGTTCTTC. V is TRBV5-6 and J is TRBJ2-1, with D maybe TRBD2 (5 bases). CDR3 length equals 14 residues. The germline CDR1 and CDR2 sequences are SGHDT and YYEEEE. Deletions cut 1 base from V and 2 bases from J, with 7 bases between.

In regard to this clonotype: Since a much larger clone is just one base distant, this may be a read error. The rearrangement links TRBV7-9 to TRBJ1-2, with D hard to call. Germline V CDR1 and CDR2: SEHNR, FQNEAQ (reference sequence). Trimming removed 7 bases from V and 3 bases from J, with 15 bases in between. The CDR3 totals 14 residues. For the CDR3, the DNA is TGTGCCAGCAACTTGGCAGGTGGTCACTATGGCTACACCTTC. Its translation is CASNLAGGHYGYTF. Supplemented by reference TRBV7-9 and TRBJ1-2, the full variable domain reads DTGVSQNPRHKITKRGQNVTFRCDPISEHNRLYWYRQTLGQGPEFLTYFQNEAQLEKSRLLSDRFSAERPKGSFSTLEIQRTEQGDSAMYLCASNLAGGHYGYTFGSGTRLTVV.

This clonotype was counted ten times or more. The J gene is TRBJ2-6, the V gene TRBV7-3; no firm D call. V lost 3 bases, J lost 3 bases, and 9 bases lay in between. The germline V gene encodes CDR1 SGHTA and CDR2 FQGTGA. The length of the CDR3 is 15 residues. The CDR3 protein is CASSFEAYGANVLTF. The CDR3 nucleotides read TGTGCCAGCAGCTTTGAAGCTTATGGGGCCAACGTCCTGACTTTC.

This clonotype was seen more than once but under ten times. This chain connects TRBV28 to TRBJ2-7, with 7 bases identical to TRBD1. The length of the CDR3 is 13 residues. The V segment lost 4 bases and the J segment 7 bases; nucleotides outside the gene matches: 7. Germline V gene sequence: CDR1 MDHEN, CDR2 SYDVKM. CDR3 DNA: TGTGCCAGCAGTTCCCGACAGGGCGGAGAGCAGTACTTC. Residues: CASSSRQGGEQYF.

The chain couples TRBV7-8 to TRBJ2-7, with D perhaps matching TRBD2 (6 bases). CDR3 size: 15 residues. From germline, CDR1 is SGHVS and CDR2 FQNEAQ. Trimming took 5 bases from V and 5 from J, leaving 19 bases between them. CDR3 in amino acids: CASSPSSWGDNEQYF. Here the CDR3 DNA reads TGTGCCAGCAGCCCGAGCTCCTGGGGGGATAACGAGCAGTACTTC.

The chain has TRBV7-9 and TRBJ2-7; maybe TRBD2 (6 bases). Germline CDR1 and CDR2: SEHNR and FQNEAQ (reference sequence). Trimming removed 4 bases from V and 1 base from J, with 20 bases in between. This CDR3 has 17 amino acids. The CDR3 is CASSSMGGAGWSYEQYF. The CDR3 region has the DNA TGTGCCAGCAGCTCCATGGGGGGAGCCGGGTGGTCCTACGAGCAGTACTTC. Using reference TRBV7-9 and TRBJ2-7 for the parts outside the CDR3, the full variable domain is DTGVSQNPRHKITKRGQNVTFRCDPISEHNRLYWYRQTLGQGPEFLTYFQNEAQLEKSRLLSDRFSAERPKGSFSTLEIQRTEQGDSAMYLCASSSMGGAGWSYEQYFGPGTRLTVT.

The genes are TRBV6-5 and TRBJ2-3, with 13 bases fitting TRBD2. From germline, CDR1 is MNHEY and CDR2 SVGAGI. The V segment lost 2 bases and the J segment 4 bases; nucleotides outside the gene matches: 3. This CDR3 contains 16 residues. The chain's CDR3 is CASSYVGLAGADTQYF. CDR3 in DNA: TGTGCCAGCAGTTACGTCGGACTAGCGGGAGCAGATACGCAGTATTTT.

This clonotype was seen a few times. The chain uses TRBV29-1 and TRBJ1-2; 7 bases match TRBD1. With 3 bases clipped from V and 0 bases from J, the junction kept 4 bases outside the gene matches. This CDR3 is built from 14 residues. Germline CDR1 reads SQVTM; CDR2 reads ANQGSEA. The CDR3 spells CSVDRGSTNYGYTF. The CDR3 nucleotides are TGCAGCGTTGACAGGGGGAGCACTAACTATGGCTACACCTTC.

This clonotype has ten or more counts. V is TRBV5-1 and J is TRBJ1-1, with D perhaps matching TRBD1 (6 bases). Per germline, CDR1 SGHRS and CDR2 YFSETQ. V lost 5 bases and J lost 1, with 12 bases in between. The CDR3 spans 14 residues. The CDR3 DNA is TGCGCCAGCAGTGCGGGGGCGCGGAACACTGAAGCTTTCTTT. Amino acid sequence: CASSAGARNTEAFF.

This clonotype was found a few times. The gene calls are TRBV20-1 and TRBJ2-1; 14 bases map to TRBD2. Germline-derived CDR1 and CDR2 are DFQATT and SNEGSKA (reference sequence). With V trimmed by 3 bases and J by 9 bases, 4 bases remained unmatched. The CDR3 is 14 amino acids. The CDR3 sequence: CSASAGLAGVEQFF. The DNA of the CDR3 is TGCAGTGCTAGCGCGGGACTAGCGGGAGTTGAGCAGTTCTTC.

The chain is built from TRBV12-3 or TRBV12-4 and TRBJ2-5; D might be TRBD1 (6 bases). V gave up 7 bases and J gave up 7 bases, with 19 bases separating them. CDR3 size: 14 residues. CDR3 region: CASTQGTSGGTQYF. The CDR3 DNA reads TGTGCCAGCACCCAAGGGACAAGCGGCGGGACCCAGTACTTC.

The sample holds one count of this clonotype. This may arise from a read error, as a much more abundant clone is one base away. The chain has TRBV5-1 and TRBJ1-1; 8 bases align to TRBD1. Germline CDR1 SGHRS, CDR2 YFSETQ. This CDR3 comprises 16 residues. CDR3 coding DNA: TGCGACAGCAGCCTGATTGGGCAGGGGGCTGGGACTGAAGCTTTCTTT. Protein: CDSSLIGQGAGTEAFF.

This clonotype has a count of ten or more. J is TRBJ2-7 and V is TRBV20-1, with D possibly being TRBD1 (6 bases). The CDR3 sequence is 13 residues long. Germline V gene lookup returns CDR1 DFQATT and CDR2 SNEGSKA (reference sequence). Trimming took off 3 bases at V and 4 bases at J, with 13 bases between the two ends. The CDR3 region has the DNA TGCAGTGCTAGCTCCCTCAGGGGATACGAGCAGTACTTC. Translated: CSASSLRGYEQYF.

On this clonotype itself: This may be a read error, as it is one base from a much larger clone. This CDR3 fails to terminate in the conserved phenylalanine or tryptophan, so it likely reflects a read error. The rearrangement links TRBV29-1 to TRBJ2-5; the D is unclear. Trimming left V 5 bases short and J 4 bases short, with 8 bases between. Germline V CDR1 and CDR2: SQVTM, ANQGSEA. The CDR3 extends over 11 amino acids. In nucleotides, the CDR3 is TGCAGCGTTTTGATCGGAGAGACCCAGTACATC. Its protein is CSVLIGETQYI.

This clonotype occurred many times. The V call is TRBV20-1, the J call TRBJ1-1; tentatively, D is TRBD1 (5 bases). The CDR3 runs 11 residues. Germline V CDR1 and CDR2: DFQATT, SNEGSKA (reference sequence). V lost 0 bases and J lost 6, with 5 bases in between. CDR3 DNA: TGCAGTGCTAGAGAAGGGGCTGAAGCTTTCTTT. Protein: CSAREGAEAFF.

In its sample, this clonotype was seen a few times. The chain joins TRBV5-5 to TRBJ2-5; D call uncertain. Trimming shortened V by 0 bases and J by 5 bases, and 14 bases separated the two germline ends. Germline lookup yields CDR1 SGHKS and CDR2 YYEKEE (reference sequence). The CDR3 is made up of 15 amino acids. The CDR3 nucleotides are TGTGCCAGCAGCTTGGGAATTGCCTCACCGGAGACCCAGTACTTC. Translating it yields CASSLGIASPETQYF.

The chain is built from TRBV29-1 and TRBJ1-1; perhaps TRBD1 as D (5 bases). Germline-derived CDR1 and CDR2 are SQVTM and ANQGSEA. Trimming removed 2 bases at V and 3 bases at J, with 10 bases between. The CDR3 consists of 13 residues. CDR3 in DNA: TGCAGCGTTGAATGGGGGAGGTACACTGAAGCTTTCTTT. Its protein product is CSVEWGRYTEAFF.

This clonotype came up many times. The chain is built from TRBV6-5 and TRBJ2-2, with a weak D call TRBD1 (6 bases). This CDR3 has 17 amino acids. The V end lost 0 bases, the J end lost 0 bases, and 11 bases lay between the germline ends. Germline CDR1 reads MNHEY; CDR2 reads SVGAGI. The CDR3 DNA sequence: TGTGCCAGCAGTTACTCTCGGGACACCGCGAACACCGGGGAGCTGTTTTTT. Translated: CASSYSRDTANTGELFF.

In its sample, this clonotype was seen many times. The V gene is TRBV28, the J gene TRBJ2-5, with a tentative D call TRBD1 (5 bases). Germline V gene sequence: CDR1 MDHEN, CDR2 SYDVKM. V was trimmed by 5 bases and J by 2 bases, leaving 15 bases between them. This CDR3 spans 15 amino acids. DNA for the CDR3: TGTGCCAGCAGTGAGGTTAACAGGAATCAAGAGACCCAGTACTTC. It codes for CASSEVNRNQETQYF.

This clonotype has a count of ten or more. The rearrangement links TRBV7-3 to TRBJ2-7, with TRBD2 as a possible D gene (5 bases). The CDR3 runs to 13 residues. CDR1 is SGHTA, CDR2 FQGTGA, per germline. Trimming removed 5 bases at V and 6 bases at J, with 14 bases between. The CDR3 bases are TGTGCCAGCAGCCGGACGGGGAGTAGCGAGCAGTACTTC. As protein: CASSRTGSSEQYF.

The chain recombines TRBV4-1 with TRBJ2-7; D is possibly TRBD1 (5 bases). Germline V gene lookup returns CDR1 MGHRA and CDR2 YSYEKL. The CDR3 contains 17 residues. Trimming cost V 4 bases and J 3 bases, with 22 bases left between them. CDR3 sequence: CASSRGLPLGARYEQYF. As DNA, the CDR3 is TGCGCCAGCAGCCGGGGCTTACCCCTAGGAGCCCGCTACGAGCAGTACTTC.

This clonotype was picked up many times. The chain is built from TRBV10-3 and TRBJ2-7; weak D call: TRBD2 (6 bases). This CDR3 has 13 amino acids. V was clipped by 6 bases and J by 6 bases, with 15 bases between them. Germline-derived CDR1 and CDR2 are ENHRY and SYGVKD. CDR3 bases: TGTGCCATCAGGGCGGGGCTTCGAGGCGAGCAGTACTTC. It codes for CAIRAGLRGEQYF.

The chain recombines TRBV5-1 with TRBJ2-7; 11 nucleotides line up with TRBD2. There are 18 residues in the CDR3. Germline assignment: CDR1 SGHRS and CDR2 YFSETQ. V dropped 3 bases and J dropped 2; count of bases not matched to a gene: 13. CDR3 sequence reads: CASSSPTSGNYFPYEQYF. The DNA of the CDR3 is TGCGCCAGCAGCTCGCCGACTAGCGGGAACTACTTTCCCTACGAGCAGTACTTC.